The sequence of this T cell receptor beta chain was determined in a study of CD8 T cells in Susac syndrome. Random hexamers primed reverse transcription of about 0.5 to 1 ug RNA. Amplification of the TCR beta CDR3 was carried out by immunoSEQ multiplex PCR, which spanned a total of 54 Vbeta and 13 Jbeta segments. TCRdb ran MiXCR on the immunoSEQ multiplex PCR reads and lists one entry per CDR3 protein. The repertoire includes approximately 140,000 distinct CDR3 sequences, approximately 79% of them detected once, and more than 0.5% sits in the top ten. Trimming cost V 5 bases and J 1 base, with 15 bases left between them. CDR1 is SGHRS, CDR2 YFSETQ, per germline. The CDR3 spans 15 residues.

This TCR came from a human donor with multiple sclerosis. V usage is TRBV5-1 and J usage is TRBJ1-1; D not resolved. The sample was CD8+ T cells from PBMCs. The CDR3 DNA sequence: TGCGCCAGCAGACTAAACCGCAACAGGAACACTGAAGCTTTCTTT. Protein: CASRLNRNRNTEAFF.